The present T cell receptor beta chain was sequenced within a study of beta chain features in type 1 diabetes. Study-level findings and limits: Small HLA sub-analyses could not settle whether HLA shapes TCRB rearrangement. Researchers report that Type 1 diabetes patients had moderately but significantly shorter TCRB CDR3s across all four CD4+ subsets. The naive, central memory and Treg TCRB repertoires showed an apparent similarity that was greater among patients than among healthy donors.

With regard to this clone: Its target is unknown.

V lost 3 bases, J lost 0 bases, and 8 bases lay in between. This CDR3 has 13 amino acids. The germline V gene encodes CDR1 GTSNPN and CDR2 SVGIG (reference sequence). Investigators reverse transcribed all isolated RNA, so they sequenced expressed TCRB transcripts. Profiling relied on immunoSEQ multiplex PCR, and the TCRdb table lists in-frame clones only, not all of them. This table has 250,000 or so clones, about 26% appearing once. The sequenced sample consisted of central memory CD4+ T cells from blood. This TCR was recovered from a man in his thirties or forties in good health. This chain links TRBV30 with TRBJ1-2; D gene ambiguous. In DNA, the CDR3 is TGTGCCTGGAGGAGGGTGTCTAACTATGGCTACACCTTC. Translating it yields CAWRRVSNYGYTF.